This T cell receptor (beta chain) came from a study of regulatory T cells in long-lasting Graves disease. Sequencing libraries for TCR beta were prepared with iRepertoire HTBI primers and Arm-PCR of CDR3 regions. TCRdb itself ran the multiplex PCR reads through MiXCR, one entry per CDR3 protein. The table has approximately 400,000 distinct CDR3 sequences, approximately 12% seen once. V was cut by 0 bases and J by 7 bases, with 15 bases left in between. The CDR3 runs 14 residues. Germline V gene lookup returns CDR1 DFQATT and CDR2 SNEGSKA (reference sequence). This clonotype appeared many times. Time point given: newly diagnosed GD, antithyroid drugs for less than 3 months. From PBMCs, RNA was extracted and then used to make the TCR library. The sample was also linked to a second study, of T cells in Graves' hyperthyroidism and ophthalmopathy.

The receptor comes from a woman between 18 and 30 years old with Graves disease. This sequence joins TRBV20-1 and TRBJ1-1; no firm D call. This material consisted of peripheral blood mononuclear cells (PBMCs), taken at new diagnosis, from a patient treated with antithyroid drugs. The CDR3 bases are TGCAGTGCTAGAGAATCGCCAGCGGAAAATGAAGCTTTCTTT. Its protein product is CSARESPAENEAFF.